This T cell receptor beta chain was recovered during a study of blood T cell repertoires in COVID-19. Turning to the study itself: Collection of acute and convalescent COVID-19 samples took place in the United States, Italy and Spain. T cells, B-cell-depleted T cells, or PBMCs supplied cDNA or gDNA.

Germline CDR1 reads SGHVS; CDR2 reads FQNEAQ. The J segment lost 5 bases and the V segment lost 0 bases, leaving 3 bases of the junction unmatched. This CDR3 spans 14 amino acids. Authors' methods: By means of reference gene primer amplification, nucleated cell counts were estimated. Assay used: immunoSEQ multiplex PCR; TCRdb lists only in-frame clones, some missing. V and J calls and clone size come straight from that table; D and trimming were deduced from the DNA. The table lists about 210,000 clones, approximately 89% of them singletons. The chain employs TRBV7-8 and TRBJ1-2; 7 bases fit TRBD1. The TCR comes from a woman aged 40 to 49 with acute or convalescent COVID-19. The specimen was peripheral blood. This chain's CDR3 is CASSLAVRGYGYTF. In DNA form, the CDR3 reads TGTGCCAGCAGCTTAGCGGTCAGGGGGTATGGCTACACCTTC.